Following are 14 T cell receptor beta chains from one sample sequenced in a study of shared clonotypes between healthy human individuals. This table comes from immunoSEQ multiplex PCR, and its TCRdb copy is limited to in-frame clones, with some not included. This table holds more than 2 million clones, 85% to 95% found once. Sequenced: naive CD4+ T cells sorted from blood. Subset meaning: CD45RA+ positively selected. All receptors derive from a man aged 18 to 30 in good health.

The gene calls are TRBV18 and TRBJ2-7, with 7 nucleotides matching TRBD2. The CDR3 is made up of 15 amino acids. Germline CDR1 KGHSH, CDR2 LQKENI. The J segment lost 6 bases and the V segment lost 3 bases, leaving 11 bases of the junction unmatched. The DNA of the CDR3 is TGTGCCAGCTCACCGCCCAACCTGTGGGGGGGCGAGCAGTACTTC. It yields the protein CASSPPNLWGGEQYF.

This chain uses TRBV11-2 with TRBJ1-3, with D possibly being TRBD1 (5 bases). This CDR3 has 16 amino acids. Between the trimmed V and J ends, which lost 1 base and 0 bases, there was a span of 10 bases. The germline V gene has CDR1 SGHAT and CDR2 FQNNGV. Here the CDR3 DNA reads TGTGCCAGCAGCTTAGGCTTTACAGGCTCTGGAAACACCATATATTTT. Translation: CASSLGFTGSGNTIYF.

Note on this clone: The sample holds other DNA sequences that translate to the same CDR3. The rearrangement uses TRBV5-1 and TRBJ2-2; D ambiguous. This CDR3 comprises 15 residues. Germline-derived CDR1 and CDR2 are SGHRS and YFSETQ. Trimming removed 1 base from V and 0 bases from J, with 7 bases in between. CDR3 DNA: TGCGCCAGCAGCTTGCAAGGCACGAACACCGGGGAGCTGTTTTTT. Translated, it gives CASSLQGTNTGELFF.

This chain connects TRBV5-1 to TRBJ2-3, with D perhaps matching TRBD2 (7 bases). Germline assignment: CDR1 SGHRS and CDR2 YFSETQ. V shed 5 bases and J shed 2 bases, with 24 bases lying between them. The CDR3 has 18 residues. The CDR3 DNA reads TGCGCCAGCAGTTTGCGAGGAGTATCGGCGGGGGCCACAGATACGCAGTATTTT. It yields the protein CASSLRGVSAGATDTQYF.

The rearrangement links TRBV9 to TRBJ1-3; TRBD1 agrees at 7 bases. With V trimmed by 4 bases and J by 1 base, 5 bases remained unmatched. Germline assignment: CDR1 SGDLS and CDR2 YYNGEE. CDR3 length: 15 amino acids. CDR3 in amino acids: CASSSGTASGNTIYF. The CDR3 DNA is TGTGCCAGCAGCTCGGGGACAGCTTCTGGAAACACCATATATTTT.

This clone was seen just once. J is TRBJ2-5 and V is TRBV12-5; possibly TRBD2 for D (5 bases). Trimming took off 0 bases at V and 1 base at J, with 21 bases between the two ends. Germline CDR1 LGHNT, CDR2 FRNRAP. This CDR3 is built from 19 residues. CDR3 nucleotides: TGTGCTAGTGGTTTGGTCCCGGCCCTCTCGGTAGCGCGCCAAGAGACCCAGTACTTC. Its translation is CASGLVPALSVARQETQYF.

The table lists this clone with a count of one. The CDR3 region has the DNA TGTGCCATCAGTGACACAAGAATGGGTGAAGCTTTCTTT. It is translated as CAISDTRMGEAFF. The V gene is TRBV10-3, the J gene TRBJ1-1; no definite D call. V was clipped by 3 bases and J by 7 bases, with 12 bases between them. CDR1 is ENHRY, CDR2 SYGVKD, per germline. CDR3 length equals 13 residues.

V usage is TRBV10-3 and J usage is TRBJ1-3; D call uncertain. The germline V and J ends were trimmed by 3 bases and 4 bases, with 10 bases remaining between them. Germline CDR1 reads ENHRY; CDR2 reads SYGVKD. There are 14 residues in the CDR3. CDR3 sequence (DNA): TGTGCCATCAGTGACTTAGGGTTCGGAAACACCATATATTTT. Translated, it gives CAISDLGFGNTIYF.

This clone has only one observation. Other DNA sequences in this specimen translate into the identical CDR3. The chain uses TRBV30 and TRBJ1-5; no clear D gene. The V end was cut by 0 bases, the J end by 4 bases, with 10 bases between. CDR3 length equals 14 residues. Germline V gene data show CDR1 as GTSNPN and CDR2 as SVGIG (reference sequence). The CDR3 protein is CAWSVGQSNQPQHF. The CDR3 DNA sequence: TGTGCCTGGAGTGTAGGGCAGTCAAATCAGCCCCAGCATTTT.

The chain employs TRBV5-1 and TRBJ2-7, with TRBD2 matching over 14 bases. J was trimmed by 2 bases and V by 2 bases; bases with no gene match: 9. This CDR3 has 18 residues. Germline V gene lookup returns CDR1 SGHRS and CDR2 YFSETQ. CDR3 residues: CASSLDGTSGSLTYEQYF. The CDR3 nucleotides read TGCGCCAGCAGCTTAGACGGGACTAGCGGGAGTTTAACCTACGAGCAGTACTTC.

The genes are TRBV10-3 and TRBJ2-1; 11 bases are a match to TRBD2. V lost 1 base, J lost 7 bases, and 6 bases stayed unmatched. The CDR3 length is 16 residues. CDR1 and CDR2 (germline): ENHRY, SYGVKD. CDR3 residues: CAISELGTSGANEQFF. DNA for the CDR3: TGTGCCATCAGTGAGTTGGGGACTAGCGGCGCGAATGAGCAGTTCTTC.

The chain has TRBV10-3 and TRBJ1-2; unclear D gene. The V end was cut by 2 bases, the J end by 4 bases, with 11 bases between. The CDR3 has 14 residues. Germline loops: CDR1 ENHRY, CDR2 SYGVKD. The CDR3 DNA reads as TGTGCCATCAGTGAGATAGGGAAAGTCTATGGCTACACCTTC. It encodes CAISEIGKVYGYTF.

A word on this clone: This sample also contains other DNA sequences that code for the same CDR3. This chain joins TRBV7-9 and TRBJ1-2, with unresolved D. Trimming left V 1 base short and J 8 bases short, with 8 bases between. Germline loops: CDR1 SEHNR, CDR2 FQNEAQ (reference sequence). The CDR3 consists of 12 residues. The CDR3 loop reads CASSLVPGGYTF. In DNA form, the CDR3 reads TGTGCCAGCAGCTTAGTACCGGGAGGCTACACCTTC. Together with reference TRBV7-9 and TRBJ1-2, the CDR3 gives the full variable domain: DTGVSQNPRHKITKRGQNVTFRCDPISEHNRLYWYRQTLGQGPEFLTYFQNEAQLEKSRLLSDRFSAERPKGSFSTLEIQRTEQGDSAMYLCASSLVPGGYTFGSGTRLTVV.

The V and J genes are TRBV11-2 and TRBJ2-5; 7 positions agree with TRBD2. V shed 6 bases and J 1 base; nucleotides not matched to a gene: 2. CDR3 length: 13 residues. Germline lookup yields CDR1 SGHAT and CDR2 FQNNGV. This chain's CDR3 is CASRTSSQETQYF. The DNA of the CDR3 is TGTGCCAGCAGGACTAGCAGCCAAGAGACCCAGTACTTC.